This T cell receptor beta chain came from a study of chemoradiotherapy in HPV16-positive cancers (dated by TCRdb to between 2022 and 2023). Concerning the study at large: Candidate HPV-specific T-cell clones and common TCR motifs were defined through functional T-cell assays on cells from two HPV16-positive patients. The study set out to ask whether T-cell immunity against the HPV oncoproteins E6 and E7 changes over the course of chemoradiotherapy and whether that immunity affects survival. The candidate HPV-specific TCRs and motifs were then tracked in TCR repertoires from 86 patients with HPV-related cancers.

Points on this clone: This receptor's antigen is unknown. There are no base qualities to consult, and no much larger clone falls within one base.

Study-wide conclusions, independent of this receptor: Expansion of candidate HPV-specific clones and E7-related TCR motifs was observed in the tumor microenvironment during treatment, whereas no such expansion was observed for non-HPV-specific T cells. The survival association was reported for HPV16-positive patients, and the functional definition of HPV-specific T cells was derived from only two HPV16-positive patients. In HPV16-positive patients, expansion of HPV-responsive T cells during chemoradiotherapy was associated with improved recurrence-free survival.

Libraries were built with the immunoSEQ multiplex PCR assay. TCRdb took this table from immuneACCESS and kept in-frame rearrangements with V and J called. Such tables lack part of the clones; where checked against another copy, unresolved V genes explain under half of the gap, and the rest is unexplained. The sample table records 9,000 to 15,000 clones; 55% to 65% of these occur just once. Around 19% of the sample goes to the ten largest clones. Repertoires were sampled repeatedly over the course of chemoradiotherapy, so clonal expansion could be followed in the tumor microenvironment. The trim is 4 bases for V and 2 bases for J, with a gap of 13 bases between the germline ends. CDR3 length: 14 amino acids, cysteine to phenylalanine. Just the 42-base CDR3 DNA is kept, in frame starting at base 1. According to the germline V gene, CDR1 reads SGHRS and CDR2 reads YFSETQ.

This sequence was found in a human donor with HPV-associated anogenital cancer. The specimen was collected from a patient who underwent chemoradiotherapy. In this chain, TRBV5-1 is recombined with TRBJ2-7; the D element might be TRBD1 or TRBD2, as each aligns at 5 bases. The sequence in DNA is TGCGCCAGCAGCCTCGCACTGGGGGCCTACGAGCAGTACTTC. This translates into CASSLALGAYEQYF. This CDR3, with the reference TRBV5-1 and TRBJ2-7 proteins standing in past its ends, gives the full variable domain KAGVTQTPRYLIKTRGQQVTLSCSPISGHRSVSWYQQTPGQGLQFLFEYFSETQRNKGNFPGRFSGRQFSNSRSEMNVSTLELGDSALYLCASSLALGAYEQYFGPGTRLTVT.